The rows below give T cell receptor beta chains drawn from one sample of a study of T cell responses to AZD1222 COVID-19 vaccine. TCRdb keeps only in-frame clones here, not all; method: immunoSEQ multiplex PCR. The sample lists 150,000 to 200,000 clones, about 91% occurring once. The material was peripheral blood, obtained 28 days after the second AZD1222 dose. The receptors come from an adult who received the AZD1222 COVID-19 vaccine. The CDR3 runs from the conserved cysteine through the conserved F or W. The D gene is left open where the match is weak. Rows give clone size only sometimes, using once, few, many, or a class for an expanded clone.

CDR3 protein: CASHPDMDRGYTGELFF
CDR3 DNA: TGTGCCAGCCACCCCGATATGGACAGGGGATACACCGGGGAGCTGTTTTTT
V gene: TRBV5-6
D gene: TRBD1
J gene: TRBJ2-2
clone size: .

CDR3 protein: CASSLYTGELFF
CDR3 DNA: TGTGCCAGCAGCCTTTACACCGGGGAGCTGTTTTTT
V gene: TRBV4-2
D gene: .
J gene: TRBJ2-2
clone size: once

CDR3 protein: CASSAGGGRLAYEQYF
CDR3 DNA: TGTGCCAGCAGCGCCGGGGGGGGGCGTTTGGCCTACGAGCAGTACTTC
V gene: TRBV7-2
D gene: TRBD2
J gene: TRBJ2-7
clone size: .

CDR3 protein: CASSPPRLAGVYEQYF
CDR3 DNA: TGTGCCAGCTCACCACCCCGGTTAGCGGGAGTATACGAGCAGTACTTC
V gene: TRBV18
D gene: TRBD2
J gene: TRBJ2-7
clone size: few

CDR3 protein: CASSLSSAGTVSTDTQYF
CDR3 DNA: TGTGCCAGCAGTTTGAGTTCGGCGGGGACCGTTAGCACAGATACGCAGTATTTT
V gene: TRBV27
D gene: .
J gene: TRBJ2-3
clone size: .

CDR3 protein: CAISGGQANSPLHF
CDR3 DNA: TGTGCCATCAGTGGAGGGCAGGCGAATTCACCCCTCCACTTT
V gene: TRBV10-3
D gene: .
J gene: TRBJ1-6
clone size: .

CDR3 protein: CASSSSTDRHTGELFF
CDR3 DNA: TGCGCCAGCAGCTCGTCCACGGACAGGCACACCGGGGAGCTGTTTTTT
V gene: TRBV4-1
D gene: TRBD1
J gene: TRBJ2-2
clone size: .

CDR3 protein: CASKGNTEAFF
CDR3 DNA: TGTGCCAGCAAAGGGAACACTGAAGCTTTCTTT
V gene: TRBV25-1
D gene: .
J gene: TRBJ1-1
clone size: .

CDR3 protein: CASTLNPLNTEAFF
CDR3 DNA: TGTGCCAGCACCTTAAACCCCCTGAACACTGAAGCTTTCTTT
V gene: TRBV28
D gene: .
J gene: TRBJ1-1
clone size: .

CDR3 protein: CASSSGRLTNEKLFF
CDR3 DNA: TGTGCCAGCAGCTCCGGACGGTTAACTAATGAAAAACTGTTTTTT
V gene: TRBV5-4
D gene: .
J gene: TRBJ1-4
clone size: .

CDR3 protein: CASSYSGTDNQPQHF
CDR3 DNA: TGTGCCAGCAGTTACTCCGGGACGGACAATCAGCCCCAGCATTTT
V gene: TRBV6-5
D gene: .
J gene: TRBJ1-5
clone size: .

CDR3 protein: CSVVDPGRGYGYTF
CDR3 DNA: TGCAGCGTTGTGGACCCAGGGAGGGGCTATGGCTACACCTTC
V gene: TRBV29-1
D gene: .
J gene: TRBJ1-2
clone size: .

CDR3 protein: CASSPGSYGYTF
CDR3 DNA: TGTGCCAGCAGTCCCGGCAGTTATGGCTACACCTTC
V gene: TRBV27
D gene: .
J gene: TRBJ1-2
clone size: .

CDR3 protein: CASSEGQGRTEAFF
CDR3 DNA: TGTGCCAGCAGTGAAGGGCAGGGAAGGACTGAAGCTTTCTTT
V gene: TRBV6-1
D gene: .
J gene: TRBJ1-1
clone size: .

CDR3 protein: CASGPSDGSSKQFF
CDR3 DNA: TGTGCCAGCGGACCCTCGGATGGTAGCTCCAAGCAGTTCTTC
V gene: TRBV6-4
D gene: .
J gene: TRBJ2-1
clone size: .

CDR3 protein: CASSYSTGAGGELFF
CDR3 DNA: TGTGCCAGCAGTTACTCGACAGGGGCTGGCGGGGAGCTGTTTTTT
V gene: TRBV6-5
D gene: TRBD1
J gene: TRBJ2-2
clone size: .

CDR3 protein: CASSIARTSGYEQYF
CDR3 DNA: TGTGCCAGTAGTATAGCCCGGACTAGCGGCTACGAGCAGTACTTC
V gene: TRBV19
D gene: TRBD2
J gene: TRBJ2-7
clone size: .

CDR3 protein: CASSQRLSSYNSPLHF
CDR3 DNA: TGTGCCAGCAGCCAAAGGCTCAGCTCCTATAATTCACCCCTCCACTTT
V gene: TRBV3-1/TRBV3-2
D gene: .
J gene: TRBJ1-6
clone size: .

CDR3 protein: CAWSLTGDYGYTF
CDR3 DNA: TGTGCCTGGAGCCTGACAGGGGACTATGGCTACACCTTC
V gene: TRBV30
D gene: TRBD1
J gene: TRBJ1-2
clone size: .

CDR3 protein: CASSFSRVGNEQFF
CDR3 DNA: TGTGCCAGCAGCTTTTCCAGGGTTGGCAATGAGCAGTTCTTC
V gene: TRBV7-2
D gene: .
J gene: TRBJ2-1
clone size: .

CDR3 protein: CASSGGTGGGTEAFF
CDR3 DNA: TGTGCCAGCTCAGGAGGGACAGGGGGCGGCACTGAAGCTTTCTTT
V gene: TRBV18
D gene: TRBD1
J gene: TRBJ1-1
clone size: .

CDR3 protein: CASSQVTVGNQPQHF
CDR3 DNA: TGCGCCAGCAGCCAAGTTACTGTCGGCAATCAGCCCCAGCATTTT
V gene: TRBV4-1
D gene: .
J gene: TRBJ1-5
clone size: .

CDR3 protein: CASIKTQGRIDNEQFF
CDR3 DNA: TGTGCCAGCATTAAAACACAGGGCCGGATAGACAATGAGCAGTTCTTC
V gene: TRBV28
D gene: .
J gene: TRBJ2-1
clone size: .

CDR3 protein: CAWSPTSLLEQYF
CDR3 DNA: TGTGCCTGGAGCCCCACATCTCTCTTAGAGCAGTACTTC
V gene: TRBV30
D gene: .
J gene: TRBJ2-7
clone size: .

CDR3 protein: CASSESRTANEQFF
CDR3 DNA: TGTGCCAGCAGTGAATCCCGGACAGCCAATGAGCAGTTCTTC
V gene: TRBV6-1
D gene: .
J gene: TRBJ2-1
clone size: .

CDR3 protein: CASSEAGQGATEAFF
CDR3 DNA: TGTGCCAGCAGTGAAGCGGGACAGGGGGCAACTGAAGCTTTCTTT
V gene: TRBV6-1
D gene: TRBD1
J gene: TRBJ1-1
clone size: .

CDR3 protein: CASSYGGPNGYTF
CDR3 DNA: TGTGCCAGCAGTTACGGGGGCCCAAACGGCTACACCTTC
V gene: TRBV6-2/TRBV6-3
D gene: .
J gene: TRBJ1-2
clone size: .

CDR3 protein: CASSSGQGIYNEQFF
CDR3 DNA: TGTGCCAGCAGCTCTGGACAGGGGATCTACAATGAGCAGTTCTTC
V gene: TRBV5-8
D gene: TRBD1
J gene: TRBJ2-1
clone size: .

CDR3 protein: CASSPGPTNTEAFF
CDR3 DNA: TGCGCCAGCAGCCCGGGGCCCACGAACACTGAAGCTTTCTTT
V gene: TRBV5-1
D gene: .
J gene: TRBJ1-1
clone size: .

CDR3 protein: CASSGTGSKEQYF
CDR3 DNA: TGTGCCTCCTCCGGGACAGGGTCGAAGGAGCAGTACTTC
V gene: TRBV30
D gene: TRBD1
J gene: TRBJ2-7
clone size: .

CDR3 protein: CASSLVTMAGGGEQFF
CDR3 DNA: TGTGCCAGCAGCTTAGTTACGATGGCGGGAGGGGGTGAGCAGTTCTTC
V gene: TRBV7-2
D gene: TRBD2
J gene: TRBJ2-1
clone size: .

CDR3 protein: CASSLGPSPQHF
CDR3 DNA: TGTGCCAGCAGTCTTGGGCCTTCGCCCCAGCATTTT
V gene: TRBV12-3/TRBV12-4
D gene: .
J gene: TRBJ1-5
clone size: .

CDR3 protein: CASSEVLTRKGDEQYF
CDR3 DNA: TGTGCCAGCAGTGAAGTCCTGACACGAAAAGGGGACGAGCAGTACTTC
V gene: TRBV6-1
D gene: .
J gene: TRBJ2-7
clone size: .

CDR3 protein: CASSSDRGNEQFF
CDR3 DNA: TGCGCCAGCAGCTCCGACAGGGGGAATGAGCAGTTCTTC
V gene: TRBV5-1
D gene: TRBD1
J gene: TRBJ2-1
clone size: .

CDR3 protein: CASSKNQGGSNQPQHF
CDR3 DNA: TGCGCCAGCAGCAAGAATCAAGGGGGTAGCAATCAGCCCCAGCATTTT
V gene: TRBV4-1
D gene: .
J gene: TRBJ1-5
clone size: .

CDR3 protein: CASSLQSSGANVLTF
CDR3 DNA: TGCGCCAGCAGCTTACAGAGCTCTGGGGCCAACGTCCTGACTTTC
V gene: TRBV5-1
D gene: .
J gene: TRBJ2-6
clone size: .

CDR3 protein: CASSLGGGLSYEQYF
CDR3 DNA: TGCGCCAGCAGCTTGGGTGGCGGCCTATCCTACGAGCAGTACTTC
V gene: TRBV5-1
D gene: .
J gene: TRBJ2-7
clone size: .

CDR3 protein: CASSPGGVSSYEQYF
CDR3 DNA: TGTGCCAGCAGCCCGGGAGGGGTCAGCTCCTACGAGCAGTACTTC
V gene: TRBV5-5
D gene: TRBD2
J gene: TRBJ2-7
clone size: .

CDR3 protein: CASRGRQVEAFF
CDR3 DNA: TGTGCCAGCCGGGGCCGACAGGTTGAAGCTTTCTTT
V gene: TRBV7-9
D gene: .
J gene: TRBJ1-1
clone size: .

CDR3 protein: CASSFNSGTGELFF
CDR3 DNA: TGTGCCAGCAGCTTTAACAGCGGCACCGGGGAGCTGTTTTTT
V gene: TRBV11-3
D gene: .
J gene: TRBJ2-2
clone size: .

CDR3 protein: CASSLFGRGFGNEQFF
CDR3 DNA: TGTGCCAGCAGTTTGTTCGGGAGGGGTTTTGGCAATGAGCAGTTCTTC
V gene: TRBV28
D gene: TRBD2
J gene: TRBJ2-1
clone size: .

CDR3 protein: CASSTWTGEAFF
CDR3 DNA: TGTGCCAGCAGTACTTGGACAGGTGAAGCTTTCTTT
V gene: TRBV12-3/TRBV12-4
D gene: TRBD1
J gene: TRBJ1-1
clone size: .

CDR3 protein: CASSRGQSNSPLHF
CDR3 DNA: TGTGCCAGTAGTAGAGGACAAAGTAATTCACCCCTCCACTTT
V gene: TRBV19
D gene: .
J gene: TRBJ1-6
clone size: .

CDR3 protein: CASSQDLGGREQFF
CDR3 DNA: TGTGCCAGCAGCCAAGATCTAGGAGGGAGGGAGCAGTTCTTC
V gene: TRBV4-2
D gene: .
J gene: TRBJ2-1
clone size: .

CDR3 protein: CASSPRGSANTEAFF
CDR3 DNA: TGTGCCAGCAGCCCCAGGGGTTCGGCGAACACTGAAGCTTTCTTT
V gene: TRBV13
D gene: .
J gene: TRBJ1-1
clone size: once

CDR3 protein: CASSVGGDNEQFF
CDR3 DNA: TGTGCCAGCAGCGTAGGTGGGGATAATGAGCAGTTCTTC
V gene: TRBV9
D gene: .
J gene: TRBJ2-1
clone size: .

CDR3 protein: CASSLSNEQFF
CDR3 DNA: TGTGCCAGCAGTTTATCGAATGAGCAGTTCTTC
V gene: TRBV7-9
D gene: .
J gene: TRBJ2-1
clone size: .

CDR3 protein: CASSYTDTQYF
CDR3 DNA: TGTGCCAGCTCGTACACAGATACGCAGTATTTT
V gene: TRBV18
D gene: .
J gene: TRBJ2-3
clone size: .

CDR3 protein: CASSEGELNTGELFF
CDR3 DNA: TGTGCCAGCAGTGAGGGGGAATTGAACACCGGGGAGCTGTTTTTT
V gene: TRBV25-1
D gene: .
J gene: TRBJ2-2
clone size: .

CDR3 protein: CAITGQGQGYGYTF
CDR3 DNA: TGTGCCATCACTGGACAGGGCCAGGGCTATGGCTACACCTTC
V gene: TRBV10-3
D gene: TRBD1
J gene: TRBJ1-2
clone size: .

CDR3 protein: CASRRGLARHRWDTGELFF
CDR3 DNA: TGTGCCAGCCGTCGTGGGCTTGCCCGGCACCGGTGGGACACCGGGGAGCTGTTTTTT
V gene: TRBV28
D gene: .
J gene: TRBJ2-2
clone size: .

CDR3 protein: CASRPTSGSFYEQYF
CDR3 DNA: TGTGCCAGCAGACCTACTAGCGGGTCGTTCTACGAGCAGTACTTC
V gene: TRBV3-1/TRBV3-2
D gene: TRBD2
J gene: TRBJ2-7
clone size: .

CDR3 protein: CASDRGNTEAFF
CDR3 DNA: TGTGCCAGCGACAGGGGGAACACTGAAGCTTTCTTT
V gene: TRBV7-9
D gene: TRBD1
J gene: TRBJ1-1
clone size: .

CDR3 protein: CASRPTGTLSGANVLTF
CDR3 DNA: TGTGCCAGCAGGCCAACCGGGACTCTCTCTGGGGCCAACGTCCTGACTTTC
V gene: TRBV25-1
D gene: .
J gene: TRBJ2-6
clone size: .

CDR3 protein: CASSLVGTGTDTQYF
CDR3 DNA: TGTGCCAGCAGCTTAGTAGGGACAGGGACAGATACGCAGTATTTT
V gene: TRBV7-6
D gene: TRBD1
J gene: TRBJ2-3
clone size: .

CDR3 protein: CASRADRTNTEAFF
CDR3 DNA: TGCGCCAGCAGGGCCGACAGGACTAACACTGAAGCTTTCTTT
V gene: TRBV5-1
D gene: .
J gene: TRBJ1-1
clone size: .

CDR3 protein: CASSSPGGYGYTF
CDR3 DNA: TGTGCCAGCAGTTCTCCAGGGGGTTATGGCTACACCTTC
V gene: TRBV6-5
D gene: TRBD1
J gene: TRBJ1-2
clone size: .

CDR3 protein: CTSSTRRARGDTEAFF
CDR3 DNA: TGCACCAGCAGCACCCGCCGGGCCAGGGGGGACACTGAAGCTTTCTTT
V gene: TRBV1
D gene: .
J gene: TRBJ1-1
clone size: .

CDR3 protein: CASSHLGVGEAFF
CDR3 DNA: TGTGCCAGCAGCCATCTGGGGGTAGGTGAAGCTTTCTTT
V gene: TRBV3-1/TRBV3-2
D gene: .
J gene: TRBJ1-1
clone size: .

CDR3 protein: CASSFRGRGQETQYF
CDR3 DNA: TGTGCCAGCAGCTTCAGGGGCAGGGGGCAAGAGACCCAGTACTTC
V gene: TRBV5-6
D gene: TRBD1
J gene: TRBJ2-5
clone size: .